This is a list of T cell receptor beta chains from one sample in a study of T cells after yellow fever vaccination. TCRdb ran MiXCR on the 5' RACE reads and lists one entry per CDR3 protein. Among 250,000 to 350,000 distinct CDR3 sequences listed, approximately 10% were seen once. The sample in question was CD4+ T cells sorted from PBMCs, obtained 5 days after the yellow fever booster vaccination. These receptors were collected from a man aged 18-30 years who received the YFV17D yellow fever vaccine. Each CDR3 is given with its conserved first and last residue. The order of the fields is V gene, J gene, clone size, D gene, CDR3 protein, CDR3 DNA. The D gene is left open where the match is weak. The size entry is marked missing in some rows and otherwise reads once, few, many or a size class.

v_call: TRBV2
j_call: TRBJ2-7
clone_size: -
d_call: -
cdr3_aa: CASQGRKQYF
cdr3_nt: TGTGCCAGCCAGGGTCGGAAACAGTACTTC

v_call: TRBV20-1
j_call: TRBJ2-1
clone_size: many
d_call: -
cdr3_aa: CSASGPNEQFF
cdr3_nt: TGCAGTGCTAGTGGCCCCAATGAGCAGTTCTTC

v_call: TRBV4-2
j_call: TRBJ1-6
clone_size: few
d_call: -
cdr3_aa: CASSQDRTYNSPLHF
cdr3_nt: TGTGCCAGCAGCCAAGACAGGACGTATAATTCACCCCTCCACTTT

v_call: TRBV12-3/TRBV12-4
j_call: TRBJ2-3
clone_size: few
d_call: TRBD2
cdr3_aa: CASSLFLAAHTQYF
cdr3_nt: TGTGCCAGCAGTTTATTTCTAGCGGCGCATACGCAGTATTTT

v_call: TRBV7-2
j_call: TRBJ2-3
clone_size: many
d_call: -
cdr3_aa: CASSLGFILRGLGDTQYF
cdr3_nt: TGTGCCAGCAGCTTAGGCTTCATATTGCGGGGTTTGGGAGATACGCAGTATTTT

v_call: TRBV12-3/TRBV12-4
j_call: TRBJ2-1
clone_size: many
d_call: -
cdr3_aa: CASRYRAASSYNEQFF
cdr3_nt: TGTGCCAGCAGGTACCGGGCCGCCAGCTCCTACAATGAGCAGTTCTTC

v_call: TRBV4-1
j_call: TRBJ1-2
clone_size: -
d_call: TRBD1
cdr3_aa: CASSQEGTGALYGYTF
cdr3_nt: TGCGCCAGCAGCCAAGAAGGGACAGGGGCCTTATATGGCTACACCTTC

v_call: TRBV4-2
j_call: TRBJ2-7
clone_size: few
d_call: -
cdr3_aa: CASSQDVAASYEQYF
cdr3_nt: TGTGCCAGCAGCCAAGATGTGGCGGCTAGCTACGAGCAGTACTTC

v_call: TRBV10-3
j_call: TRBJ2-3
clone_size: many
d_call: TRBD2
cdr3_aa: CAIARSGVGDTQYF
cdr3_nt: TGTGCCATCGCGCGAAGCGGGGTTGGAGATACGCAGTATTTT

v_call: TRBV5-1
j_call: TRBJ1-6
clone_size: many
d_call: -
cdr3_aa: CASSLEAPEYNSPLHF
cdr3_nt: TGCGCCAGCAGCTTGGAGGCACCTGAATATAATTCACCCCTCCACTTT

v_call: TRBV7-9
j_call: TRBJ1-1
clone_size: many
d_call: -
cdr3_aa: CASSSLSNTEAFF
cdr3_nt: TGTGCCAGCAGCTCCCTCTCGAACACTGAAGCTTTCTTT

v_call: TRBV20-1
j_call: TRBJ2-5
clone_size: few
d_call: -
cdr3_aa: CSAIRSRTGSGETQYF
cdr3_nt: TGCAGTGCCATTCGTTCAAGGACTGGATCCGGAGAGACCCAGTACTTC

v_call: TRBV19
j_call: TRBJ2-5
clone_size: few
d_call: -
cdr3_aa: CASTRTALEETQYF
cdr3_nt: TGTGCCAGTACTCGGACAGCGCTTGAAGAGACCCAGTACTTC

v_call: TRBV7-2
j_call: TRBJ2-3
clone_size: -
d_call: TRBD1
cdr3_aa: CASSPQGQGFHTQYF
cdr3_nt: TGTGCCAGCAGCCCGCAGGGACAGGGGTTTCATACGCAGTATTTT

v_call: TRBV29-1
j_call: TRBJ1-1
clone_size: few
d_call: TRBD1
cdr3_aa: CSVGNRGHPLAEAFF
cdr3_nt: TGCAGCGTTGGGAACAGGGGGCACCCTTTGGCTGAAGCTTTCTTT

v_call: TRBV5-4
j_call: TRBJ2-3
clone_size: many
d_call: -
cdr3_aa: CASSGAIEEDTQYF
cdr3_nt: TGTGCCAGCAGCGGCGCAATAGAAGAAGATACGCAGTATTTT

v_call: TRBV4-1
j_call: TRBJ2-7
clone_size: few
d_call: -
cdr3_aa: CASRKGEGIGYEQYF
cdr3_nt: TGCGCCAGCCGGAAAGGTGAGGGGATAGGCTACGAGCAGTACTTC

v_call: TRBV7-9
j_call: TRBJ2-5
clone_size: -
d_call: -
cdr3_aa: CASSPITSQMETQYF
cdr3_nt: TGTGCCAGCAGCCCGATAACTAGTCAGATGGAGACCCAGTACTTC

v_call: TRBV5-6
j_call: TRBJ2-3
clone_size: many
d_call: -
cdr3_aa: CASSHENTQYF
cdr3_nt: TGTGCCAGCAGCCACGAGAATACGCAGTATTTT

v_call: TRBV29-1
j_call: TRBJ1-6
clone_size: -
d_call: -
cdr3_aa: CSVSDNRRSPLHF
cdr3_nt: TGCAGCGTCTCCGACAATCGACGTTCACCCCTCCACTTT

v_call: TRBV6-2/TRBV6-3
j_call: TRBJ2-5
clone_size: many
d_call: -
cdr3_aa: CASSAEGGRETQYF
cdr3_nt: TGTGCCAGCAGTGCCGAGGGGGGCCGCGAGACCCAGTACTTC

v_call: TRBV4-3
j_call: TRBJ2-2
clone_size: -
d_call: -
cdr3_aa: CASSPQTWNTGELFF
cdr3_nt: TGCGCCAGCAGCCCACAGACTTGGAACACCGGGGAGCTGTTTTTT